The T cell receptor (beta chain) described here comes from a study of cytomegalovirus exposure and HLA in healthy donors. A multiplex PCR was run with 60 Vbeta primers and 13 Jbeta primers. The table came from immunoSEQ multiplex PCR; TCRdb's copy has only in-frame clones and leaves some out. The table has 90,000 or so clones, 70% seen once. This CDR3 contains 13 residues. Germline V CDR1 and CDR2: MRHNA, SNTAGT. The V end was cut by 3 bases, the J end by 7 bases, with 10 bases between. Sample: PBMCs. The rearrangement uses TRBV6-4 and TRBJ2-1; no firm D call. The sequence derives from a woman aged 50 to 65 in good health and CMV-seropositive. The CDR3 bases are TGTGCCAGCAGTGAGAGTTCCTCTAATGAGCAGTTCTTC. Its protein is CASSESSSNEQFF.